These T cell receptor beta chains were read from a single sample in a study of technical replicates of blood from a few donors. TCRdb's copy holds only in-frame clones and misses some; the assay was immunoSEQ multiplex PCR. The profile shows approximately 75,000 clones, around 97% of them singletons. Material: T cells isolated from PBMCs. These receptors came from a human donor in good health. Both conserved end residues are part of each CDR3. Each record gives: J gene, D gene, clone size, V gene, CDR3 length, CDR3 protein, CDR3 DNA. A D gene is named only where the DNA matches it firmly. A clone size is listed for some rows: how often the clone was seen (once, few, many), or a class if it is expanded.

J: TRBJ2-2; D: -; size: -; V: TRBV27; length: 14; CDR3: CASSLGANTGELFF; DNA: TGTGCCAGCAGTTTAGGGGCCAACACCGGGGAGCTGTTTTTT
J: TRBJ2-7; D: TRBD2; size: -; V: TRBV6-6; length: 15; CDR3: CASSRGTILSYEQYF; DNA: TGTGCCAGCAGTCGGGGGACTATTCTGTCATACGAGCAGTACTTC
J: TRBJ2-5; D: -; size: -; V: TRBV7-2; length: 16; CDR3: CASSPPWPGLVETQYF; DNA: TGTGCCAGCAGCCCGCCCTGGCCAGGGTTGGTCGAGACCCAGTACTTC
J: TRBJ1-1; D: -; size: -; V: TRBV2; length: 13; CDR3: CASSEYRTREAFF; DNA: TGTGCCAGCAGTGAATACAGAACCCGAGAAGCTTTCTTT
J: TRBJ2-7; D: TRBD2; size: -; V: TRBV7-8; length: 15; CDR3: CASSLVSGRDYEQYF; DNA: TGTGCCAGCAGCTTAGTGAGCGGGAGGGACTACGAGCAGTACTTC
J: TRBJ2-7; D: TRBD1; size: -; V: TRBV30; length: 13; CDR3: CAWNRDRDYEQYF; DNA: TGTGCCTGGAACCGGGACAGGGACTACGAGCAGTACTTC
J: TRBJ1-1; D: -; size: -; V: TRBV4-1; length: 16; CDR3: CASSHSAGEVNTEAFF; DNA: TGCGCCAGCAGCCACAGTGCGGGCGAGGTCAACACTGAAGCTTTCTTT
J: TRBJ1-2; D: -; size: -; V: TRBV5-5; length: 12; CDR3: CASSLDHYGYTF; DNA: TGTGCCAGCAGCTTGGATCATTATGGCTACACCTTC
J: TRBJ2-7; D: -; size: -; V: TRBV5-1; length: 13; CDR3: CASSAEFSGEQYF; DNA: TGCGCCAGCAGCGCCGAGTTTAGCGGCGAGCAGTACTTC
J: TRBJ1-2; D: -; size: -; V: TRBV2; length: 13; CDR3: CASSESLFNGYTF; DNA: TGTGCCAGCAGTGAATCTCTCTTTAATGGCTACACCTTC
J: TRBJ1-1; D: TRBD1; size: -; V: TRBV4-1; length: 17; CDR3: CASSPGTGGVRDTEAFF; DNA: TGCGCCAGCAGCCCCGGGACAGGGGGCGTTAGGGACACTGAAGCTTTCTTT
J: TRBJ1-4; D: -; size: -; V: TRBV7-9; length: 14; CDR3: CASSLDRSGERLFF; DNA: TGTGCCAGCAGCTTAGACAGGTCCGGCGAAAGACTGTTTTTT
J: TRBJ2-5; D: -; size: -; V: TRBV7-6; length: 12; CDR3: CASSSGWETQYF; DNA: TGTGCCAGCAGCTCAGGATGGGAGACCCAGTACTTC
J: TRBJ1-1; D: TRBD1; size: -; V: TRBV27; length: 11; CDR3: CASSSDRVAFF; DNA: TGTGCCAGCAGCTCGGACAGGGTTGCTTTCTTT
J: TRBJ1-1; D: TRBD1; size: once; V: TRBV28; length: 15; CDR3: CASSLSEGARTEAFF; DNA: TGTGCCAGCAGTTTAAGTGAGGGGGCGCGCACTGAAGCTTTCTTT
J: TRBJ2-2; D: TRBD1; size: once; V: TRBV10-3; length: 15; CDR3: CAIKQGASNTGELFF; DNA: TGTGCCATCAAACAGGGGGCTTCGAACACCGGGGAGCTGTTTTTT
J: TRBJ1-1; D: TRBD1; size: -; V: TRBV4-2; length: 16; CDR3: CASSHGQGWENTEAFF; DNA: TGTGCCAGCAGCCATGGACAGGGTTGGGAGAACACTGAAGCTTTCTTT
J: TRBJ2-2; D: -; size: -; V: TRBV30; length: 16; CDR3: CAWNPQGRGITGELFF; DNA: TGTGCCTGGAATCCCCAGGGCAGGGGTATCACCGGGGAGCTGTTTTTT
J: TRBJ1-5; D: -; size: -; V: TRBV4-1; length: 13; CDR3: CASSQGGDQPQHF; DNA: TGCGCCAGCAGCCAGGGAGGGGATCAGCCCCAGCATTTT
J: TRBJ2-3; D: TRBD1; size: -; V: TRBV9; length: 14; CDR3: CASSVAQGADTQYF; DNA: TGTGCCAGCAGCGTAGCTCAGGGGGCAGATACGCAGTATTTT
J: TRBJ2-1; D: TRBD2; size: once; V: TRBV29-1; length: 19; CDR3: CSVPPGLAGGLKSSNEQFF; DNA: TGCAGCGTTCCCCCGGGACTAGCGGGAGGGCTTAAGTCTTCCAATGAGCAGTTCTTC
J: TRBJ2-1; D: -; size: -; V: TRBV20-1; length: 10; CDR3: CSARGGEQFF; DNA: TGCAGTGCTAGAGGAGGGGAGCAGTTCTTC
J: TRBJ2-7; D: TRBD1; size: -; V: TRBV2; length: 15; CDR3: CASSALGQPRKEQYF; DNA: TGTGCCAGCAGTGCCCTGGGACAGCCTAGGAAAGAGCAGTACTTC
J: TRBJ2-7; D: -; size: -; V: TRBV9; length: 15; CDR3: CASSVGGQRTGEQYF; DNA: TGTGCCAGCAGCGTAGGCGGGCAGCGGACGGGAGAGCAGTACTTC
J: TRBJ2-3; D: -; size: -; V: TRBV30; length: 11; CDR3: CAWQGTDTQYF; DNA: TGTGCCTGGCAGGGCACAGATACGCAGTATTTT
J: TRBJ2-1; D: -; size: -; V: TRBV5-6; length: 16; CDR3: CASSSEGIGHYNEQFF; DNA: TGTGCCAGCAGCTCGGAGGGTATTGGCCACTACAATGAGCAGTTCTTC
J: TRBJ2-1; D: -; size: -; V: TRBV7-8; length: 14; CDR3: CASSLSPVPDEQFF; DNA: TGTGCCAGCAGCTTATCCCCGGTCCCTGATGAGCAGTTCTTC
J: TRBJ1-5; D: TRBD1; size: -; V: TRBV10-3; length: 14; CDR3: CAISGQGLNQPQHF; DNA: TGTGCCATCAGTGGACAGGGGCTGAATCAGCCCCAGCATTTT
J: TRBJ2-1; D: -; size: -; V: TRBV5-1; length: 12; CDR3: CASSLDLDEQFF; DNA: TGCGCCAGCAGCTTGGACCTAGATGAGCAGTTCTTC
J: TRBJ1-4; D: -; size: -; V: TRBV14; length: 14; CDR3: CASSQNRLGEKLFF; DNA: TGTGCCAGCAGCCAAAACCGACTGGGTGAAAAACTGTTTTTT
J: TRBJ2-7; D: -; size: -; V: TRBV7-9; length: 14; CDR3: CASSVYTSSYEQYF; DNA: TGTGCCAGCAGTGTCTATACGAGCTCCTACGAGCAGTACTTC
J: TRBJ1-2; D: -; size: -; V: TRBV27; length: 16; CDR3: CASSRRRGAGFDGYTF; DNA: TGTGCCAGCAGTCGGCGCAGGGGCGCAGGGTTCGATGGCTACACCTTC
J: TRBJ1-1; D: -; size: -; V: TRBV19; length: 11; CDR3: CASRWRTEAFF; DNA: TGTGCCAGTAGGTGGAGAACTGAAGCTTTCTTT
J: TRBJ2-3; D: -; size: -; V: TRBV7-9; length: 12; CDR3: CASSLGRGTQYF; DNA: TGTGCCAGCAGCTTGGGTCGGGGTACGCAGTATTTT
J: TRBJ1-2; D: -; size: -; V: TRBV7-9; length: 13; CDR3: CASSLEGVDGYTF; DNA: TGTGCCAGCAGCTTAGAAGGGGTGGATGGCTACACCTTC
J: TRBJ2-7; D: -; size: -; V: TRBV6-1; length: 12; CDR3: CASSDVAREQYF; DNA: TGTGCCAGCAGTGATGTTGCGCGTGAGCAGTACTTC
J: TRBJ2-1; D: TRBD2; size: -; V: TRBV6-6; length: 14; CDR3: CASRGLAGRGEQFF; DNA: TGTGCCAGCAGAGGACTAGCGGGGAGGGGTGAGCAGTTCTTC
J: TRBJ2-2; D: TRBD1; size: -; V: TRBV7-3; length: 16; CDR3: CASSKQGVSITGELFF; DNA: TGTGCCAGCAGCAAACAGGGGGTTTCGATCACCGGGGAGCTGTTTTTT
J: TRBJ1-2; D: -; size: -; V: TRBV9; length: 13; CDR3: CASSQGGAQGYTF; DNA: TGTGCCAGCAGTCAAGGGGGGGCGCAAGGCTACACCTTC
J: TRBJ2-5; D: TRBD1; size: -; V: TRBV4-1; length: 15; CDR3: CASSQPQGARETQYF; DNA: TGCGCCAGCAGCCAACCCCAGGGGGCAAGGGAGACCCAGTACTTC
J: TRBJ2-7; D: -; size: -; V: TRBV10-3; length: 13; CDR3: CAVQGRRDYEQYF; DNA: TGTGCCGTCCAGGGCAGGCGTGACTACGAGCAGTACTTC
J: TRBJ2-7; D: TRBD1; size: -; V: TRBV7-8; length: 15; CDR3: CASSMTGSTLYEQYF; DNA: TGTGCCAGCAGCATGACAGGGTCGACGCTATACGAGCAGTACTTC
J: TRBJ2-7; D: TRBD1; size: -; V: TRBV7-9; length: 14; CDR3: CASSFRDRGYEQYF; DNA: TGTGCCAGCAGCTTCCGGGACAGGGGCTACGAGCAGTACTTC
J: TRBJ1-2; D: TRBD1; size: once; V: TRBV9; length: 14; CDR3: CASSPDRGVYGYTF; DNA: TGTGCCAGCAGCCCGGACAGGGGGGTCTATGGCTACACCTTC
J: TRBJ2-7; D: TRBD2; size: -; V: TRBV7-2; length: 14; CDR3: CASSPWTSAVEQYF; DNA: TGTGCCAGCAGCCCCTGGACTAGCGCCGTCGAGCAGTACTTC
J: TRBJ2-5; D: TRBD2; size: -; V: TRBV9; length: 16; CDR3: CASSVGGGRAVQTQYF; DNA: TGTGCCAGCAGCGTAGGGGGCGGGAGGGCCGTTCAGACCCAGTACTTC
J: TRBJ2-4; D: -; size: -; V: TRBV9; length: 16; CDR3: CASSAHTGPTRDIQYF; DNA: TGTGCCAGCAGCGCTCACACCGGGCCCACGAGGGACATTCAGTACTTC
J: TRBJ2-5; D: TRBD2; size: -; V: TRBV6-1; length: 17; CDR3: CASSVSGGFSHQETQYF; DNA: TGTGCCAGCAGTGTCAGCGGGGGGTTTTCCCATCAAGAGACCCAGTACTTC
J: TRBJ1-1; D: -; size: -; V: TRBV5-1; length: 14; CDR3: CASIGDIGNTEAFF; DNA: TGCGCCAGCATTGGGGACATCGGGAACACTGAAGCTTTCTTT
J: TRBJ2-7; D: -; size: -; V: TRBV7-2; length: 14; CDR3: CASSLDRYSYEQYF; DNA: TGTGCCAGCAGCTTAGACCGGTACTCCTACGAGCAGTACTTC
J: TRBJ2-3; D: -; size: once; V: TRBV2; length: 14; CDR3: CASSETSFSDTQYF; DNA: TGTGCCAGCAGTGAAACTAGCTTCTCAGATACGCAGTATTTT
J: TRBJ2-1; D: TRBD2; size: once; V: TRBV9; length: 15; CDR3: CASSDSGSLYNEQFF; DNA: TGTGCCAGCAGCGACAGCGGGAGTCTTTACAATGAGCAGTTCTTC
J: TRBJ2-5; D: -; size: -; V: TRBV30; length: 16; CDR3: CAWRERALGALETQYF; DNA: TGTGCCTGGAGAGAGAGGGCTCTGGGGGCTCTAGAGACCCAGTACTTC
J: TRBJ2-7; D: -; size: -; V: TRBV18; length: 14; CDR3: CASSIRTVTYEQYF; DNA: TGTGCCAGCTCAATCCGGACAGTAACCTACGAGCAGTACTTC
J: TRBJ1-2; D: -; size: once; V: TRBV7-9; length: 14; CDR3: CASSPGSTNYGYTF; DNA: TGTGCCAGCAGCCCGGGTTCCACGAACTATGGCTACACCTTC
J: TRBJ1-4; D: -; size: once; V: TRBV14; length: 14; CDR3: CASSPDRTNEKLFF; DNA: TGTGCCAGCAGCCCCGACAGGACTAATGAAAAACTGTTTTTT
J: TRBJ2-7; D: -; size: -; V: TRBV6-5; length: 12; CDR3: CASRSSSYEQYF; DNA: TGTGCCAGCAGGTCCAGCTCCTACGAGCAGTACTTC
J: TRBJ1-5; D: -; size: -; V: TRBV28; length: 13; CDR3: CASSLFGDQPQHF; DNA: TGTGCCAGCAGTTTATTCGGGGATCAGCCCCAGCATTTT
J: TRBJ2-2; D: TRBD1; size: -; V: TRBV5-4; length: 16; CDR3: CASSPWTGENTGELFF; DNA: TGTGCCAGCAGCCCCTGGACAGGGGAGAACACCGGGGAGCTGTTTTTT
J: TRBJ1-5; D: -; size: -; V: TRBV4-1; length: 19; CDR3: CASSGLQTLGGYSNQPQHF; DNA: TGCGCCAGCAGTGGGCTTCAAACCCTGGGGGGATATAGCAATCAGCCCCAGCATTTT